The present T cell receptor beta chain was sequenced within a study of cytomegalovirus exposure and HLA in healthy donors. Turning to the study itself: From 150 million to 200 million T cells, an earlier analysis saw approximately 120 million unique TCR beta sequences. Caucasian-associated ancestry cluster membership applied to about four fifths of around 400 genotyped donors.

In the PCR, 60 Vbeta and 13 Jbeta primers were used. The data were produced by immunoSEQ multiplex PCR, yet TCRdb's version contains in-frame clones alone and is incomplete. The data hold 100,000 to 150,000 clones, with less than 80% observed a single time. Study-level points and caveats: For most TCR beta V segments, an earlier analysis put the productive rate at about 90% or about 30% of the time.

Germline assignment: CDR1 SGHVS and CDR2 FQNEAQ. Trimming removed 5 bases from V and 4 bases from J; junction bases left unmatched: 7. The CDR3 is made up of 14 amino acids. Regarding this clone: Its antigen is not known.

V gene TRBV7-8 combines with J gene TRBJ1-2, with 7 bases lining up with TRBD1. Specimen: PBMCs. This receptor was taken from a man aged 35-49 years in good health and CMV-seropositive. CDR3 protein: CASSLEDRAYGYTF. The CDR3 DNA is TGTGCCAGCAGCCTAGAAGACAGGGCCTATGGCTACACCTTC.